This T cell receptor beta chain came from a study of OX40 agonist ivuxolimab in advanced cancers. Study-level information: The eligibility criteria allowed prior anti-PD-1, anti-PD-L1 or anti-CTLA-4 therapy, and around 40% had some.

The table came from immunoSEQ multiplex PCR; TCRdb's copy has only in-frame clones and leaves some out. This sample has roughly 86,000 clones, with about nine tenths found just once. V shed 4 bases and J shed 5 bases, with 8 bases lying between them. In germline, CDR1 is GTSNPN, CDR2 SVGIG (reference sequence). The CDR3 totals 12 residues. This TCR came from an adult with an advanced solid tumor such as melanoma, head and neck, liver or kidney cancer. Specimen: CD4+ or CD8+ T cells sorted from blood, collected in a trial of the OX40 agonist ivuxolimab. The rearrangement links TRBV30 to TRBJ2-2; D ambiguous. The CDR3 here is CAWTTQTGELFF. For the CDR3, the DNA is TGTGCCTGGACAACTCAAACCGGGGAGCTGTTTTTT.